These 28 T cell receptor beta chains originate from one sample sequenced in a study of cytomegalovirus exposure and HLA in healthy donors. The PCR was carried out with 60 Vbeta primers and 13 Jbeta primers. Generated by immunoSEQ multiplex PCR, the TCRdb table keeps only in-frame clones and is missing some. The table lists about 120,000 clones, 75% to 85% of them singletons. The source material was PBMCs. Receptors originate from a female donor in good health and CMV-seropositive.

This clone was seen more than once but under ten times. The chain couples TRBV28 to TRBJ2-7, with 9 bases lining up with TRBD1. CDR1 is MDHEN and CDR2 is SYDVKM in the germline V gene. The CDR3 is 15 amino acids. V shed 5 bases, J shed 2 bases, and the junction held 7 bases outside the gene matches. The CDR3 spells CASSARTGATYEQYF. Written as DNA, the CDR3 is TGTGCCAGCAGTGCCCGGACAGGGGCCACCTACGAGCAGTACTTC.

The CDR3 DNA reads as TGTGCCAGCTCACCACTGGGACAGGGAGCGAACACTGAAGCTTTCTTT. This encodes CASSPLGQGANTEAFF. The chain couples TRBV18 to TRBJ1-1, with 9 bases aligning to TRBD1. Germline CDR1 reads KGHSH; CDR2 reads LQKENI. The CDR3 is 16 residues long. V shed 1 base and J 1 base; nucleotides not matched to a gene: 4. The full variable domain, rest sourced from reference TRBV18 and TRBJ1-1, is NAGVMQNPRHLVRRRGQEARLRCSPMKGHSHVYWYRQLPEEGLKFMVYLQKENIIDESGMPKERFSAEFPKEGPSILRIQQVVRGDSAAYFCASSPLGQGANTEAFFGQGTRLTVV.

This clone appeared a few times. This chain joins TRBV4-2 and TRBJ1-1; D remains ambiguous. The V gene's germline CDR1 is LGHNA and CDR2 YNFKEQ. This CDR3 is 16 amino acids long. V lost 2 bases, J lost 0 bases, and 13 bases lay in between. CDR3 sequence reads: CASSQPGGTMNTEAFF. The CDR3 coding sequence is TGTGCCAGCAGCCAACCCGGCGGCACGATGAACACTGAAGCTTTCTTT.

The sample holds a few counts of this clone. The rearrangement links TRBV5-1 to TRBJ2-7, with 11 bases matching TRBD2. V gave up 4 bases and J gave up 6 bases; unmatched junction bases: 6. The CDR3 is 14 amino acids. Germline V lookup: CDR1 SGHRS, CDR2 YFSETQ. CDR3 residues: CASSPASGGTEQYF. As DNA, the CDR3 is TGCGCCAGCAGCCCGGCTAGCGGGGGGACCGAGCAGTACTTC.

V usage is TRBV7-2 and J usage is TRBJ2-5; TRBD1 agrees at 7 bases. V shed 3 bases, J shed 5 bases, and the junction held 3 bases outside the gene matches. This CDR3 comprises 13 residues. CDR1 SGHTA and CDR2 FQGNSA come from the germline V gene. The CDR3 DNA sequence: TGTGCCAGCAGCTTGGACAGGTTCGAGACCCAGTACTTC. Amino acid sequence: CASSLDRFETQYF. The full variable domain, completed using reference TRBV7-2 and TRBJ2-5, is GAGVSQSPSNKVTEKGKDVELRCDPISGHTALYWYRQSLGQGLEFLIYFQGNSAPDKSGLPSDRFSAERTGGSVSTLTIQRTQQEDSAVYLCASSLDRFETQYFGPGTRLLVL.

The gene calls are TRBV5-6 and TRBJ2-3, with TRBD1 matching 8 bases. The CDR3 is 15 amino acids. The V and J ends lost 0 bases and 3 bases, in that order; junction bases with no gene match: 3. CDR1 and CDR2 from the germline V gene are SGHDT and YYEEEE. As DNA, the CDR3 is TGTGCCAGCAGCTTGGGCAGGGGGCCTACAGATACGCAGTATTTT. Translation gives CASSLGRGPTDTQYF.

This chain joins TRBV6-6 and TRBJ2-1, with TRBD1 identical over 8 bases. This CDR3 contains 13 residues. Germline assignment: CDR1 MNHNY and CDR2 SVGAGI (reference sequence). V lost 2 bases to trimming and J lost 16 bases; unmatched junction nucleotides: 10. CDR3 in DNA: TGTGCCAGCAGTTACGGTGACAGGGGAAAAATATTCTTC. Encoded protein: CASSYGDRGKIFF.

This sequence joins TRBV10-3 and TRBJ2-3, with 15 bases matching TRBD2. With V trimmed by 7 bases and J by 0 bases, 2 bases remained unmatched. The CDR3 consists of 16 residues. CDR1 ENHRY and CDR2 SYGVKD come from the germline V gene. The CDR3 DNA follows: TGTGCCATCAAAGGGACTAGCGGGGGGAGCACAGATACGCAGTATTTT. This codes for CAIKGTSGGSTDTQYF.

The V gene is TRBV6-1, the J gene TRBJ2-7; 8 nucleotides line up with TRBD1. J was trimmed by 1 base and V by 6 bases; bases with no gene match: 5. This CDR3 is 14 amino acids long. From germline, CDR1 is MNHNS and CDR2 SASEGT. CDR3 protein: CASRIQGASYEQYF. The DNA of the CDR3 is TGTGCCAGCAGGATCCAGGGGGCTTCCTACGAGCAGTACTTC.

The chain recombines TRBV7-9 with TRBJ2-6, with no clear D. V was cut by 6 bases and J by 0 bases, with 3 bases left in between. Germline CDR1 and CDR2: SEHNR and FQNEAQ (reference sequence). This CDR3 has 13 amino acids. The CDR3: CASRASGANVLTF. CDR3 nucleotide sequence: TGTGCCAGCAGGGCCTCTGGGGCCAACGTCCTGACTTTC.

The V call is TRBV5-1, the J call TRBJ2-7, with 9 bases aligning to TRBD1. The length of the CDR3 is 13 residues. Germline CDR1 reads SGHRS; CDR2 reads YFSETQ. V was pared by 6 bases and J by 5 bases, with 6 bases of the junction left unmatched. CDR3: CASKQGANDEQYF. CDR3 nucleotide sequence: TGCGCCAGCAAACAGGGGGCAAATGACGAGCAGTACTTC.

The chain recombines TRBV30 with TRBJ2-2, with 8 bases fitting TRBD1. V shed 6 bases, J shed 7 bases, and the junction held 7 bases outside the gene matches. CDR3 length: 13 residues. Germline V CDR1 and CDR2: GTSNPN, SVGIG (reference sequence). DNA for the CDR3: TGTGCCTGTGGACAGGGTGGAGGCGGGGAGCTGTTTTTT. It specifies CACGQGGGGELFF.

The J gene is TRBJ1-5, the V gene TRBV16, with TRBD1 identical over 7 bases. The V segment lost 4 bases and the J segment 1 base; nucleotides outside the gene matches: 4. There are 15 residues in the CDR3. The germline V gene has CDR1 KGHSY and CDR2 FQNENV. As DNA, the CDR3 is TGTGCCAGCAGCCCCGGGACAGCGAGCAATCAGCCCCAGCATTTT. Amino acids: CASSPGTASNQPQHF.

V usage is TRBV18 and J usage is TRBJ2-5; D perhaps matches TRBD2 (5 bases). Between the trimmed V and J ends, which lost 4 bases and 3 bases, there was a span of 12 bases. Germline CDR1 is KGHSH and CDR2 is LQKENI. CDR3 length equals 14 residues. CDR3 nucleotide sequence: TGTGCCAGCTCACTCGGGGTTCCTAAAGAGACCCAGTACTTC. Its protein is CASSLGVPKETQYF.

J is TRBJ1-1 and V is TRBV23-1; no firm D call. TRBV23-1 is an open reading frame whose function is uncertain. The length of the CDR3 is 13 residues. Trimming removed 6 bases from V and 5 bases from J, with 13 bases in between. CDR3 amino acids: CASSGPRETEAFF. CDR3 coding DNA: TGCGCCAGCAGCGGGCCAAGGGAGACTGAAGCTTTCTTT.

The chain joins TRBV19 to TRBJ2-7; D may be TRBD1 (6 bases). The CDR3 extends over 16 amino acids. Trimming removed 3 bases at V and 2 bases at J, with 17 bases between. Germline CDR1 and CDR2: LNHDA and SQIVND (reference sequence). CDR3 sequence (DNA): TGTGCCAGTAGTATTAGGGGGACCGCAGTTCCCTACGAGCAGTACTTC. It is translated as CASSIRGTAVPYEQYF.

This clone was counted only a few times. The chain combines TRBV7-8 with TRBJ1-1; D unresolved. In germline, CDR1 is SGHVS, CDR2 FQNEAQ. Trimming pared 4 bases from V and 1 base from J, leaving 16 bases between. CDR3 length: 16 amino acids. The CDR3 protein is CASSSLGGRPNTEAFF. The CDR3 DNA is TGTGCCAGCAGCTCGTTGGGCGGGAGACCGAACACTGAAGCTTTCTTT.

The chain joins TRBV7-9 to TRBJ1-2; D unresolved. Looked up from germline, CDR1 is SEHNR and CDR2 is FQNEAQ (reference sequence). The length of the CDR3 is 15 residues. Trimming took 3 bases from V and 4 from J, leaving 15 bases between them. For the CDR3, the DNA is TGTGCCAGCAGCTTTTCGTACATCGAGGGCTATGGCTACACCTTC. Translation gives CASSFSYIEGYGYTF.

The V gene is TRBV9, the J gene TRBJ2-3; 7 bases line up with TRBD2. V lost 0 bases and J lost 2; bases outside the gene matches: 15. The germline gives CDR1 SGDLS, CDR2 YYNGEE. The length of the CDR3 is 19 residues. CDR3 DNA sequence: TGTGCCAGCAGCGTAGGTCCCGCTGGCGGGGGACCATACACAGATACGCAGTATTTT. This gives the protein CASSVGPAGGGPYTDTQYF.

Only a few counts were recorded for this clone. The gene calls are TRBV7-9 and TRBJ2-7; 7 nucleotides match TRBD1. V lost 2 bases, J lost 3 bases, and 4 bases stayed unmatched. CDR1 is SEHNR, CDR2 FQNEAQ, per germline (reference sequence). The CDR3 has 14 amino acids. Written as DNA, the CDR3 is TGTGCCAGCAGCTTAAGACAGGGAGACTACGAGCAGTACTTC. Protein: CASSLRQGDYEQYF.

This chain joins TRBV5-1 and TRBJ1-2, with D possibly matching TRBD1 (6 bases). Per the germline V gene, CDR1 is SGHRS and CDR2 is YFSETQ. The CDR3 runs 14 residues. Trimming removed 1 base from V and 6 bases from J, with 13 bases in between. The CDR3 loop is CASSLIAGGNGYTF. The CDR3 nucleotides read TGCGCCAGCAGCTTGATTGCGGGGGGCAATGGCTACACCTTC.

Note on this clone: The same CDR3 arises from other DNA sequences in this sample as well. V is TRBV5-1 and J is TRBJ2-7, with 9 bases that match TRBD1. The germline gives CDR1 SGHRS, CDR2 YFSETQ. Trimming cost V 4 bases and J 5 bases; bases outside gene matches: 4. CDR3 length: 13 residues. CDR3 in amino acids: CASSPGQGNEQYF. The CDR3 bases are TGCGCCAGCAGCCCCGGACAGGGGAACGAGCAGTACTTC.

The V and J genes are TRBV5-4 and TRBJ1-1; D unresolved. The V gene lost 5 bases and the J gene lost 6 bases, with 8 bases spanning the gap. This CDR3 comprises 11 residues. From germline, CDR1 is SGHNT and CDR2 YYREEE (reference sequence). The CDR3 here is CASRGEAEAFF. In nucleotides, the CDR3 is TGTGCCAGCAGAGGAGAGGCTGAAGCTTTCTTT.

The chain carries TRBV6-1 and TRBJ2-7, with a tentative D call TRBD1 (6 bases). This CDR3 region has 13 residues. The V gene's germline CDR1 is MNHNS and CDR2 SASEGT. The V end was cut by 5 bases, the J end by 4 bases, with 12 bases between. CDR3: CASSQLQGYEQYF. The CDR3 nucleotides read TGTGCCAGCAGTCAACTACAGGGTTACGAGCAGTACTTC.

The rearrangement uses TRBV10-3 and TRBJ1-1, with D perhaps matching TRBD1 (6 bases). V lost 8 bases and J lost 4, with 14 bases in between. Per germline, CDR1 ENHRY and CDR2 SYGVKD. The CDR3 loop spans 13 amino acids. The CDR3 nucleotides are TGTGCCATCTGGGGGGGGCGTAGCACTGAAGCTTTCTTT. Its translation: CAIWGGRSTEAFF.

This clone has more than one count but fewer than ten. V gene TRBV7-2 combines with J gene TRBJ2-5; D uncertain. The CDR3 is made up of 13 amino acids. Deletions cut 1 base from V and 5 bases from J, with 8 bases between. The V gene's germline CDR1 is SGHTA and CDR2 FQGNSA. The CDR3 nucleotides read TGTGCCAGCAGCTTAGAATCGGAGGAGACCCAGTACTTC. It encodes CASSLESEETQYF.

The CDR3 spells CASSGGRTGVFLHF. CDR3 nucleotide sequence: TGTGCCAGCAGTGGGGGTCGGACAGGGGTATTCCTCCACTTT. The chain is built from TRBV6-5 and TRBJ1-6; 9 nucleotides agree with TRBD1. V dropped 5 bases and J dropped 15; count of bases not matched to a gene: 11. CDR1 is MNHEY, CDR2 SVGAGI, per germline. CDR3 length: 14 residues.

V and J are TRBV6-6 and TRBJ2-2, with a possible D match to TRBD2 (6 bases). CDR3 size: 14 residues. CDR1 MNHNY and CDR2 SVGAGI come from the germline V gene (reference sequence). Trimming stripped 10 bases from V and 5 bases from J, with 17 bases between. CDR3 residues: CAISGAGLTGELFF. In nucleotides, the CDR3 is TGTGCCATCTCGGGCGCGGGATTGACCGGGGAGCTGTTTTTT.